This T cell receptor (beta chain) was observed in a study of cytomegalovirus exposure and HLA in healthy donors. V gave up 5 bases and J gave up 3 bases; unmatched junction bases: 1. The CDR3 loop spans 12 amino acids. CDR1 and CDR2 (germline): SGHTA, FQGNSA. Vbeta (60) and Jbeta (13) primers were used in the PCR. Produced via immunoSEQ multiplex PCR; TCRdb's table is partial and in-frame only. The sample lists more than 80,000 clones, 65% to 80% occurring once. Broader study findings: About 87% or about 30% of the time was how often most TCR beta V segments were productive, according to an earlier analysis. TCR beta sequences reportedly predicted most subjects' HLA-A and HLA-B alleles accurately. Analysis was carried out at a later point, and it linked a missense DCLRE1C variant to TCR beta V- and J-gene trimming.

With regard to this clone: What it binds is not known.

As for the donors, each was a healthy bone marrow donor. The chain joins TRBV7-2 to TRBJ2-7; 7 bases align to TRBD2. The origin of this receptor is a woman in her seventies in good health and CMV-seropositive. The sample was PBMCs. This chain's CDR3 is CASSRGGYEQYF. The CDR3 bases are TGTGCCAGCAGCCGCGGGGGCTACGAGCAGTACTTC.